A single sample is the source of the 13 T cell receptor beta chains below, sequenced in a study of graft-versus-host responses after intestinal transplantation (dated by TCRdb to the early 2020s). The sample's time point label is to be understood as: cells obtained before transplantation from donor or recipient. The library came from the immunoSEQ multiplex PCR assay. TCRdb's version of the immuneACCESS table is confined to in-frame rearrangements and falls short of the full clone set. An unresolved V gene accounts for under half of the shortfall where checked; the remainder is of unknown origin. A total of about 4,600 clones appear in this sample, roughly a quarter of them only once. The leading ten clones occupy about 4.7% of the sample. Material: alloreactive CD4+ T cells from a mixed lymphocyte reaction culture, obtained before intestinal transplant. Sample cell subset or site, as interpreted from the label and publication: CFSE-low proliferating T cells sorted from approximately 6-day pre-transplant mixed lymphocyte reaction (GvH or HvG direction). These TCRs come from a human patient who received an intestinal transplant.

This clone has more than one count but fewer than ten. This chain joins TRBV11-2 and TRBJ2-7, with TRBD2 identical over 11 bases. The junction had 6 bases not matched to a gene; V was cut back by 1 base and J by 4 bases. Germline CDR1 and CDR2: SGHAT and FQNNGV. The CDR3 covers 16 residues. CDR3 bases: TGTGCCAGCAGCTTAGCGCTGGCTAGCGGGAGGTACGAGCAGTACTTC. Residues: CASSLALASGRYEQYF. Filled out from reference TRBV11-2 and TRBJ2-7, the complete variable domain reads EAGVAQSPRYKIIEKRQSVAFWCNPISGHATLYWYQQILGQGPKLLIQFQNNGVVDDSQLPKDRFSAERLKGVDSTLKIQPAKLEDSAVYLCASSLALASGRYEQYFGPGTRLTVT.

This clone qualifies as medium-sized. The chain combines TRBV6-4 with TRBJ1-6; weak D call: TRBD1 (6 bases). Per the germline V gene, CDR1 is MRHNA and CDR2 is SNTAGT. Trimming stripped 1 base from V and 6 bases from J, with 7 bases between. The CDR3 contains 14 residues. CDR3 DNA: TGTGCCAGCAGTGACTGGACAGTTAATTCACCCCTCCACTTT. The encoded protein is CASSDWTVNSPLHF.

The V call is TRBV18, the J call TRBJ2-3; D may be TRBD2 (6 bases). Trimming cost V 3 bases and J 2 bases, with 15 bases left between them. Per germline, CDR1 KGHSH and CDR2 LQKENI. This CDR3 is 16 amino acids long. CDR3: CASSPLASGFTDTQYF. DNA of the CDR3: TGTGCCAGCTCACCTCTAGCGTCGGGATTCACAGATACGCAGTATTTT.

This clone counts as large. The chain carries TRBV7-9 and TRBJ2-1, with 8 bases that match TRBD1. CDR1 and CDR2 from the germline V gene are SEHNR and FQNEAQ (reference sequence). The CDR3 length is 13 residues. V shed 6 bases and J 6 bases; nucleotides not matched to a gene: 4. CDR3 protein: CASRETGANEQFF. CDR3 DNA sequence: TGTGCCAGCAGGGAGACAGGGGCCAATGAGCAGTTCTTC.

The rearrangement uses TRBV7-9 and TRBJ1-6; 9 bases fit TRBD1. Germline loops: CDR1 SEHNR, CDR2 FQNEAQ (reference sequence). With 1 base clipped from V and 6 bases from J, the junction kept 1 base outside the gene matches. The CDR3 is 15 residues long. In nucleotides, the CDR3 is TGTGCCAGCAGCTTAGGGGACAGGGTTAATTCACCCCTCCACTTT. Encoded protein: CASSLGDRVNSPLHF.

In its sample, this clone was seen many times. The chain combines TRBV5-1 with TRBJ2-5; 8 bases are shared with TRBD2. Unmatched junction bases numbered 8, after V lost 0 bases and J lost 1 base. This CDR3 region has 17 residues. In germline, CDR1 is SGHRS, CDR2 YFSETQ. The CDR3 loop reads CASSLEGRGARQETQYF. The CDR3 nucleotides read TGCGCCAGCAGCTTGGAGGGGCGGGGGGCGCGCCAAGAGACCCAGTACTTC.

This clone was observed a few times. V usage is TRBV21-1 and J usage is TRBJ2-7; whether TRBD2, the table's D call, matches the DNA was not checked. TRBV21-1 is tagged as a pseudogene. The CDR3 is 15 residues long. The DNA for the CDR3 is TGTGCCAGCAGCACCCCGTGGGGGGTACCCTACGAGCAGTACTTC. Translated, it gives CASSTPWGVPYEQYF.

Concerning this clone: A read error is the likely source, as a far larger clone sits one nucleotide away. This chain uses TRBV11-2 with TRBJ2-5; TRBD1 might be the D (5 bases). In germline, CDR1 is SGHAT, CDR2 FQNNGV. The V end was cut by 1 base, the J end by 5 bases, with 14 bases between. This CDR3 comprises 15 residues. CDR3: CASSLGGRADETQYF. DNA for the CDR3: TGTGCCAGCAGCTTAGGCGGCAGGGCGGACGAGACCCAGTACTTC.

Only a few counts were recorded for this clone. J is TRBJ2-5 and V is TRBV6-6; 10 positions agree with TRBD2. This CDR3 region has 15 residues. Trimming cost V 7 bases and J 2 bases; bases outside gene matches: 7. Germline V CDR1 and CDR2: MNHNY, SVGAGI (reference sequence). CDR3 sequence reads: CASTVAGGPQETQYF. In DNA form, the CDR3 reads TGTGCCAGCACCGTAGCGGGGGGCCCTCAAGAGACCCAGTACTTC.

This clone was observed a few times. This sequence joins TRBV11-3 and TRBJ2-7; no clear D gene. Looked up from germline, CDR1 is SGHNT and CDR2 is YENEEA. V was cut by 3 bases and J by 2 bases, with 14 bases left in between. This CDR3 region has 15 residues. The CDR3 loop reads CASSFGSAETYEQYF. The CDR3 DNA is TGTGCCAGCAGCTTCGGTTCGGCAGAAACCTACGAGCAGTACTTC. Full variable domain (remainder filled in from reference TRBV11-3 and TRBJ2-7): EAGVVQSPRYKIIEKKQPVAFWCNPISGHNTLYWYLQNLGQGPELLIRYENEEAVDDSQLPKDRFSAERLKGVDSTLKIQPAELGDSAVYLCASSFGSAETYEQYFGPGTRLTVT.

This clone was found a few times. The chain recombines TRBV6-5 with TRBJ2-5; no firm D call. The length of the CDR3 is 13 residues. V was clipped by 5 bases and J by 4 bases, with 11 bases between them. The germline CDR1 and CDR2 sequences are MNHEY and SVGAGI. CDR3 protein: CASSEASGETQYF. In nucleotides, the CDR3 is TGTGCCAGCAGTGAAGCTAGTGGAGAGACCCAGTACTTC.

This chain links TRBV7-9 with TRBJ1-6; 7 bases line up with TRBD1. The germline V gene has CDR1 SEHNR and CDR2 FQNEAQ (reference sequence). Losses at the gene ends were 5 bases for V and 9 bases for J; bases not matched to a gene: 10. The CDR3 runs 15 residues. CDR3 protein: CASSATGTMGSPLHF. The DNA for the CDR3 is TGTGCCAGCAGCGCGACAGGGACGATGGGTTCACCCCTCCACTTT.

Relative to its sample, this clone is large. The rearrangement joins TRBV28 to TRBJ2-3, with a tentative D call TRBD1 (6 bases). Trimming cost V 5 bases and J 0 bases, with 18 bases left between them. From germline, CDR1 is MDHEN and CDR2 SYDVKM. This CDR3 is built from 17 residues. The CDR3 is CASSPLGHPFSTDTQYF. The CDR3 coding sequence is TGTGCCAGCAGTCCTCTGGGACACCCCTTCAGCACAGATACGCAGTATTTT.